A single sample gave rise to the 3 T cell receptor beta chains below, sequenced in a study of siplizumab effects on memory and regulatory T cells. The method was immunoSEQ multiplex PCR; TCRdb's version includes in-frame clones alone and lacks a portion of them. The sample consists of thousands of clones, just over 35% of them appearing once. A 37°C coculture lasting 6 to 7 days was applied to the mixed lymphocyte reaction cells. The antigens for these receptors are not known. The specimen sequenced was CFSE-low (dividing) CD8+ T cells sorted from an allogeneic mixed lymphocyte reaction. These receptors all stem from a human donor in good health; the cells came from an allogeneic mixed lymphocyte reaction.

The chain has TRBV13 and TRBJ2-7; D is perhaps TRBD1 (5 bases). Germline V gene data show CDR1 as PRHDT and CDR2 as FYEKMQ (reference sequence). There are 13 residues in the CDR3. V dropped 2 bases and J dropped 9 bases, with 14 bases sitting between them. For the CDR3, the DNA is TGTGCCAGCAGCTTAACCCCAGGGTTCGCGCAGTACTTC. Translated, it gives CASSLTPGFAQYF.

This clone was counted a few times. The J gene is TRBJ2-7, the V gene TRBV7-7; 10 bases align to TRBD1. This CDR3 contains 13 residues. Germline loops: CDR1 SSHAT, CDR2 FNYEAQ (reference sequence). V gave up 5 bases and J gave up 6 bases; unmatched junction bases: 4. CDR3 DNA sequence: TGTGCCAGCAGCGTGGGACAGGGGAGCGAGCAGTACTTC. Its protein is CASSVGQGSEQYF.

In its sample, this clone was seen a few times. The V and J genes are TRBV29-1 and TRBJ2-3; the match to TRBD2 covers 13 bases. The CDR3 is 15 amino acids. After removal of 6 bases from V and 0 bases from J, the junction contained 3 bases not matched to a gene. Germline V gene sequence: CDR1 SQVTM, CDR2 ANQGSEA. This chain's CDR3 is CSVTSGRESTDTQYF. Here the CDR3 DNA reads TGCAGCGTCACTAGCGGGAGGGAAAGCACAGATACGCAGTATTTT.